Following are 2 T cell receptor beta chains from one sample sequenced in a study of CD8 T cells in Susac syndrome. RNA was extracted with the RNeasy kit, and a quantity of roughly 0.5 to 1 ug was reverse transcribed using random hexamers. TCRdb independently ran MiXCR on the immunoSEQ multiplex PCR reads; one entry per CDR3 protein. This table holds around 77,000 distinct CDR3 sequences, approximately 96% found once. The source material was CD4+ T cells from PBMCs. These receptor sequences come from a human donor with multiple sclerosis.

The genes are TRBV5-1 and TRBJ1-1; D perhaps matches TRBD1 (5 bases). V was trimmed by 0 bases and J by 4 bases, leaving 16 bases between them. This CDR3 has 16 residues. Germline assignment: CDR1 SGHRS and CDR2 YFSETQ. The CDR3, as DNA: TGCGCCAGCAGCTTGGCCGAACCGGGGCGCAGCACTGAAGCTTTCTTT. Encoded protein: CASSLAEPGRSTEAFF.

The chain combines TRBV30 with TRBJ1-4; D unclear. V gave up 2 bases and J gave up 3 bases, with 16 bases separating them. The CDR3 is made up of 16 amino acids. Germline loops: CDR1 GTSNPN, CDR2 SVGIG (reference sequence). CDR3 in DNA: TGTGCCTGGAGTCGGAGCCGGGTGAGAGCTAATGAAAAACTGTTTTTT. This sequence encodes CAWSRSRVRANEKLFF.